A single sample is the source of the 18 T cell receptor beta chains below, sequenced in a study of blood T cell repertoires in COVID-19. Profiled with immunoSEQ multiplex PCR; TCRdb holds only in-frame clones, not every one. The sample has about 230,000 clones, 87% seen once. Sequencing was performed on PBMCs or T cells enriched from blood (not recorded which). The source of these receptors is a man younger than 45 who had recovered from COVID-19.

V gene TRBV10-2 combines with J gene TRBJ2-1; tentatively, D is TRBD1 (7 bases). Germline values: CDR1 WSHSY, CDR2 SAAADI. The CDR3 sequence is 11 residues long. Trimming stripped 6 bases from V and 15 bases from J, with 15 bases between. The CDR3 spells CASREGALGFF. CDR3 nucleotides: TGCGCCAGCAGGGAGGGGGCCTTGGGGTTCTTC.

The V call is TRBV9, the J call TRBJ1-2; D is uncertain. V lost 2 bases and J lost 5, with 37 bases in between. The CDR3 is 22 amino acids. Germline loops: CDR1 SGDLS, CDR2 YYNGEE. CDR3 sequence (DNA): TGTGCCAGCAGCGTGGTATGGAAAAAACGCGGCAGGAGGCAGTATCATTTTTATGGCTACACCTTC. The encoded protein is CASSVVWKKRGRRQYHFYGYTF.

The genes are TRBV20-1 and TRBJ2-7, with 7 bases matching TRBD2. The V gene's germline CDR1 is DFQATT and CDR2 SNEGSKA (reference sequence). The length of the CDR3 is 14 residues. V lost 3 bases, J lost 2 bases, and 7 bases stayed unmatched. The CDR3 here is CSASRSSGAYEQYF. The CDR3 DNA reads TGCAGTGCTAGTCGGTCTAGCGGAGCCTACGAGCAGTACTTC.

V gene TRBV19 combines with J gene TRBJ1-1, with 10 bases lining up with TRBD1. Looked up from germline, CDR1 is LNHDA and CDR2 is SQIVND (reference sequence). The CDR3 covers 16 residues. V lost 6 bases, J lost 0 bases, and 7 bases stayed unmatched. The CDR3 protein is CASSPRTGGLNTEAFF. CDR3 nucleotide sequence: TGTGCCAGTAGCCCCCGGACAGGGGGATTGAACACTGAAGCTTTCTTT.

The genes are TRBV28 and TRBJ1-6; 9 bases match TRBD1. The CDR3 is 14 amino acids. CDR1 and CDR2 from the germline V gene are MDHEN and SYDVKM. Unmatched junction bases numbered 7, after V lost 6 bases and J lost 10 bases. The CDR3 region has the DNA TGTGCCAGCAGGTCCGACAGGGGGAGGTCACCCCTCCACTTT. Protein: CASRSDRGRSPLHF. Full variable domain (remainder filled in from reference TRBV28 and TRBJ1-6): DVKVTQSSRYLVKRTGEKVFLECVQDMDHENMFWYRQDPGLGLRLIYFSYDVKMKEKGDIPEGYSVSREKKERFSLILESASTNQTSMYLCASRSDRGRSPLHFGNGTRLTVT.

CDR3 bases: TGTGCCAGCAGCTTAGGTGGACAGTCGTACCAAGAGACCCAGTACTTC. It codes for CASSLGGQSYQETQYF. The chain carries TRBV7-9 and TRBJ2-5, with D tentatively TRBD1 (6 bases). The ends were cut back, 1 base at V and 0 bases at J, with 12 bases in the middle. The germline gives CDR1 SEHNR, CDR2 FQNEAQ (reference sequence). The CDR3 totals 16 residues.

This clone was seen a single time. The chain employs TRBV9 and TRBJ2-3; the D gene is possibly TRBD2 (5 bases). Germline V gene data show CDR1 as SGDLS and CDR2 as YYNGEE. V dropped 3 bases and J dropped 5 bases, with 7 bases sitting between them. The CDR3 covers 12 residues. The CDR3 region has the DNA TGTGCCAGCAGCGGCGCGGGAGATACGCAGTATTTT. It yields the protein CASSGAGDTQYF.

V gene TRBV5-1 combines with J gene TRBJ2-7, with no clear D. Germline V gene lookup returns CDR1 SGHRS and CDR2 YFSETQ. The CDR3 has 14 residues. V was cut by 6 bases and J by 2 bases, with 15 bases left in between. CDR3 residues: CASNLDGLPYEQYF. DNA for the CDR3: TGCGCCAGCAACTTAGACGGGTTGCCCTACGAGCAGTACTTC.

The rearrangement links TRBV5-6 to TRBJ2-2; 7 nucleotides match TRBD2. The germline V gene encodes CDR1 SGHDT and CDR2 YYEEEE. The junction had 8 bases not matched to a gene; V was cut back by 2 bases and J by 7 bases. The CDR3 loop spans 15 amino acids. The CDR3 DNA follows: TGTGCCAGCAGCTTCATGAGGACGGGAGGCGGGGAGCTGTTTTTT. Translated: CASSFMRTGGGELFF.

The V call is TRBV7-2, the J call TRBJ2-7; D not certain. The CDR3 runs to 15 residues. Between the trimmed V and J ends, which lost 3 bases and 5 bases, there was a span of 17 bases. Germline V gene sequence: CDR1 SGHTA, CDR2 FQGNSA. CDR3 sequence: CASSLGQAIPHEQYF. CDR3 bases: TGTGCCAGCAGCTTGGGCCAGGCGATTCCCCACGAGCAGTACTTC.

This rearrangement joins TRBV19 to TRBJ2-5; 12 nucleotides align to TRBD2. CDR1 is LNHDA and CDR2 is SQIVND in the germline V gene (reference sequence). The V segment lost 7 bases and the J segment 5 bases; nucleotides outside the gene matches: 14. This CDR3 region has 17 residues. CDR3 sequence reads: CASNQYPSGRAVETQYF. The DNA for the CDR3 is TGTGCCAGTAACCAATATCCTAGCGGGAGGGCCGTGGAGACCCAGTACTTC. Based on the CDR3 plus reference TRBV19 and TRBJ2-5, the full variable domain is DGGITQSPKYLFRKEGQNVTLSCEQNLNHDAMYWYRQDPGQGLRLIYYSQIVNDFQKGDIAEGYSVSREKKESFPLTVTSAQKNPTAFYLCASNQYPSGRAVETQYFGPGTRLLVL.

The V and J genes are TRBV18 and TRBJ2-2, with 8 bases fitting TRBD1. Germline V gene sequence: CDR1 KGHSH, CDR2 LQKENI. The CDR3 sequence is 18 residues long. The V and J ends lost 1 base and 0 bases, in that order; junction bases with no gene match: 7. CDR3 nucleotide sequence: TGTGCCAGCTCACCACAGCAGGGGGCCCGCGCGAACACCGGGGAGCTGTTTTTT. Translating gives CASSPQQGARANTGELFF.

As concerns this clone: The same CDR3 can be traced to other DNA sequences in this sample. This rearrangement joins TRBV24-1 to TRBJ2-2; 8 bases map to TRBD1. Looked up from germline, CDR1 is KGHDR and CDR2 is SFDVKD. Trimming removed 4 bases from V and 4 bases from J; junction bases left unmatched: 7. There are 16 residues in the CDR3. CDR3 region: CATSDPGQGGTGELFF. In DNA, the CDR3 is TGTGCCACCAGTGACCCAGGACAGGGTGGCACCGGGGAGCTGTTTTTT.

The J gene is TRBJ1-3, the V gene TRBV19, with 7 positions matching TRBD1. The CDR3 sequence is 16 residues long. V shed 3 bases, J shed 4 bases, and the junction held 9 bases outside the gene matches. Germline-derived CDR1 and CDR2 are LNHDA and SQIVND (reference sequence). CDR3 DNA sequence: TGTGCCAGTAGTATCCCGACAGGGATGGGAGGAAACACCATATATTTT. It yields the protein CASSIPTGMGGNTIYF.

This sequence joins TRBV4-1 and TRBJ2-1; the match to TRBD2 covers 9 bases. There are 17 residues in the CDR3. Germline CDR1 is MGHRA and CDR2 is YSYEKL. The trim removed 0 bases at V and 5 bases at J, leaving 8 bases unmatched. Here the CDR3 reads CASSQDRRGGSHNEQFF. The DNA for the CDR3 is TGCGCCAGCAGCCAAGATCGGCGGGGGGGCAGCCACAATGAGCAGTTCTTC.

This rearrangement joins TRBV4-1 to TRBJ2-3; tentative D call: TRBD2 (5 bases). The CDR3 has 14 amino acids. CDR1 MGHRA and CDR2 YSYEKL come from the germline V gene. Trimming took 1 base from V and 4 from J, leaving 9 bases between them. This CDR3 is CASSQGGFPDTQYF. CDR3 DNA sequence: TGCGCCAGCAGCCAAGGCGGGTTCCCAGATACGCAGTATTTT.

This clone was recorded only once. The V call is TRBV5-1, the J call TRBJ2-7; TRBD1 agrees at 7 bases. Germline trimming cut 5 bases from V and 3 bases from J; bases unmatched to any gene: 11. Germline CDR1 reads SGHRS; CDR2 reads YFSETQ. CDR3 length: 15 residues. This chain's CDR3 is CASRSEQGSYYEQYF. Written as DNA, the CDR3 is TGCGCCAGCAGATCCGAACAGGGGTCGTACTACGAGCAGTACTTC.

The chain couples TRBV12-5 to TRBJ2-1, with D possibly matching TRBD2 (6 bases). The CDR3 loop spans 13 amino acids. Germline lookup yields CDR1 LGHNT and CDR2 FRNRAP. Trimming cost V 3 bases and J 11 bases, with 14 bases left between them. CDR3: CASGLGRAGQQFF. The CDR3 nucleotides read TGTGCTAGTGGTTTAGGCCGAGCGGGTCAGCAGTTCTTC.